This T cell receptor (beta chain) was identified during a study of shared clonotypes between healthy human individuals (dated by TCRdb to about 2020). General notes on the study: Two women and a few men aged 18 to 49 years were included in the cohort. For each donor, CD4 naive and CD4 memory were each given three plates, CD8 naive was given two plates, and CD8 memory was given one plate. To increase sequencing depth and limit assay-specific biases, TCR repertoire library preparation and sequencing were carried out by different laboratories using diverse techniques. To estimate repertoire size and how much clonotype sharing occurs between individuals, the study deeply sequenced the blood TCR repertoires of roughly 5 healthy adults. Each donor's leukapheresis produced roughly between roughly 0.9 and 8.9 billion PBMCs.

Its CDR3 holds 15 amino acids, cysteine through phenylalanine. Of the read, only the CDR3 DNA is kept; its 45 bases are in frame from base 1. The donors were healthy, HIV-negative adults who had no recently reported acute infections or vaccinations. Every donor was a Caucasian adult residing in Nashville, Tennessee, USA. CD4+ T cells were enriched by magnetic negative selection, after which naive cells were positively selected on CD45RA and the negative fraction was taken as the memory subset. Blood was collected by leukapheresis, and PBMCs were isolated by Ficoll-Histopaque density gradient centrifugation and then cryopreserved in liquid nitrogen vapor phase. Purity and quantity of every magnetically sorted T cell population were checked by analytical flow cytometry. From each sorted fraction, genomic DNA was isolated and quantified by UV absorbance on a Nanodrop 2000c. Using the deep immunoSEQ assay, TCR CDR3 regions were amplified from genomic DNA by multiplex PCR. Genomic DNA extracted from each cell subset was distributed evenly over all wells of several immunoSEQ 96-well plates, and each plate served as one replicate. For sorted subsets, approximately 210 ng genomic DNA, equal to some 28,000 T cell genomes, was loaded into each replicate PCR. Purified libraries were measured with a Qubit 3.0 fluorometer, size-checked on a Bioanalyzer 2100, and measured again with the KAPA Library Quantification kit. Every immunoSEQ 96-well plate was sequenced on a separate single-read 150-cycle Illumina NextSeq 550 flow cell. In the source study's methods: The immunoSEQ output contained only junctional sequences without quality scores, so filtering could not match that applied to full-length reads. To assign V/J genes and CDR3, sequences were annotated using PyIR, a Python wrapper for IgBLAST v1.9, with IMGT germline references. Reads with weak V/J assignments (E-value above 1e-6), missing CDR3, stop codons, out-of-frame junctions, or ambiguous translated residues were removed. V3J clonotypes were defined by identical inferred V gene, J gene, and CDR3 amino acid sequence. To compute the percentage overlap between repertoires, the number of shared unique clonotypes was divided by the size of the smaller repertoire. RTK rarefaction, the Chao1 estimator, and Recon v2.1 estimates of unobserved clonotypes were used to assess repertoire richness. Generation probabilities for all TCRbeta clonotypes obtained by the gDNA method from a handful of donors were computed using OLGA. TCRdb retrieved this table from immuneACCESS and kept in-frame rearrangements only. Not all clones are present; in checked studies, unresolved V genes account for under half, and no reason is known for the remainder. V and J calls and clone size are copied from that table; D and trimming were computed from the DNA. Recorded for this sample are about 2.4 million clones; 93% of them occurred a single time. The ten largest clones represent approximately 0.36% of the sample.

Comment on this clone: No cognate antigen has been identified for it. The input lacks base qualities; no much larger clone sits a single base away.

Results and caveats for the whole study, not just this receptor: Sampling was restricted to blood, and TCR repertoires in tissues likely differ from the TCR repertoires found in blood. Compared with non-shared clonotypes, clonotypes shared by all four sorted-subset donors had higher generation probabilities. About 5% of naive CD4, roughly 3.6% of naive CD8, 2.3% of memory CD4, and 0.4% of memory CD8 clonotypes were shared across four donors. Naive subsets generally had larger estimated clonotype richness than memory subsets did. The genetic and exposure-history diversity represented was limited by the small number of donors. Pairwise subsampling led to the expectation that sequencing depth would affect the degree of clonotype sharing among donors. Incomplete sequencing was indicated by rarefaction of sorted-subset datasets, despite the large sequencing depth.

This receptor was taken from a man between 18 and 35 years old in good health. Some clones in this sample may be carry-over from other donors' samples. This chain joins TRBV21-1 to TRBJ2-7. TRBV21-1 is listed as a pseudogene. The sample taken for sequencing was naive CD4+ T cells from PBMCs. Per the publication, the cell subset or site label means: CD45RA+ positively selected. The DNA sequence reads TGTGCCAGCAGCAAAGATGGGGGTCCTTCCTACGAGCAGTACTTC. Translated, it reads CASSKDGGPSYEQYF.